This entry lists 23 T cell receptor beta chains sequenced from one sample in a study of CD8 T cells in ankylosing spondylitis. TCRdb independently ran MiXCR on the 5' RACE reads; one entry per CDR3 protein. The sample lists 250,000 to 400,000 distinct CDR3 sequences; 11% were seen once. Sequencing was carried out using blood, either unsorted or a sorted T cell fraction (not recorded which). The receptors originated from a female donor with ankylosing spondylitis or in good health (not recorded which).

This chain joins TRBV9 and TRBJ2-1, with D unclear. This CDR3 comprises 15 residues. CDR1 and CDR2 from the germline V gene are SGDLS and YYNGEE. V lost 3 bases to trimming and J lost 7 bases, with 17 bases between them. The CDR3 reads CASSENSLPGNEQFF. The CDR3 DNA is TGTGCCAGCAGCGAGAACTCACTCCCTGGGAATGAGCAGTTCTTC.

The chain joins TRBV11-2 to TRBJ1-1; 7 bases are shared with TRBD1. The V segment lost 5 bases and the J segment 3 bases; nucleotides outside the gene matches: 18. The CDR3 spans 18 residues. CDR1 SGHAT and CDR2 FQNNGV come from the germline V gene. The CDR3 DNA reads as TGTGCCAGCAGCCCACCTGGTTCGTGGACAGGACGCTACACTGAAGCTTTCTTT. As protein: CASSPPGSWTGRYTEAFF.

This clonotype was seen more than once but under ten times. The chain combines TRBV20-1 with TRBJ2-3, with 11 bases matching TRBD2. This CDR3 comprises 22 residues. The V segment lost 0 bases and the J segment 3 bases; nucleotides outside the gene matches: 23. CDR1 DFQATT and CDR2 SNEGSKA come from the germline V gene (reference sequence). For the CDR3, the DNA is TGCAGTGCTAGAGATCCGACCATGCTGGAGCCTAGCGGGAGGCGGGGGACAGATACGCAGTATTTT. Amino acids: CSARDPTMLEPSGRRGTDTQYF.

This clonotype appeared many times. The chain has TRBV3-1 and TRBJ2-7; D is perhaps TRBD2 (5 bases). The CDR3 consists of 15 residues. Trimming stripped 1 base from V and 1 base from J, with 11 bases between. The germline CDR1 and CDR2 sequences are LGHDT and YNNKEL (reference sequence). CDR3 DNA sequence: TGTGCCAGCAGCCAAGGAGGGTCAACTTCCTACGAGCAGTACTTC. It specifies CASSQGGSTSYEQYF.

This clonotype has more than one count but fewer than ten. The genes are TRBV14 and TRBJ1-4; D gene ambiguous. V dropped 4 bases and J dropped 11 bases, with 17 bases sitting between them. This CDR3 spans 14 amino acids. Per the germline V gene, CDR1 is SGHDN and CDR2 is FVKESK. The CDR3 spells CASSRTGPVGKLFF. CDR3 nucleotides: TGTGCCAGCAGCCGCACCGGGCCCGTGGGGAAACTGTTTTTT.

The rearrangement joins TRBV29-1 to TRBJ2-7; D is perhaps TRBD1 (6 bases). CDR3 length equals 13 residues. The germline CDR1 and CDR2 sequences are SQVTM and ANQGSEA. V lost 6 bases and J lost 2, with 14 bases in between. CDR3 bases: TGCAGCGTATCCCCTGGGGGCACCTACGAGCAGTACTTC. It specifies CSVSPGGTYEQYF.

Many counts were recorded for this clonotype. The rearrangement joins TRBV20-1 to TRBJ2-2; 7 nucleotides align to TRBD1. The junction had 8 bases not matched to a gene; V was cut back by 0 bases and J by 7 bases. The CDR3 covers 15 residues. Germline-derived CDR1 and CDR2 are DFQATT and SNEGSKA (reference sequence). The CDR3 bases are TGCAGTGCTAGAGATCGACAGGGCCGCGTCGGGGAGCTGTTTTTT. Residues: CSARDRQGRVGELFF.

This clonotype has ten or more counts. The chain carries TRBV7-6 and TRBJ2-3, with a weak D call TRBD2 (6 bases). Looked up from germline, CDR1 is SGHVS and CDR2 is FNYEAQ. The CDR3 covers 17 residues. V gave up 5 bases and J gave up 0 bases, with 18 bases separating them. CDR3 in DNA: TGTGCCAGCAGCGTTGCTCGGCTTGGGGGGAGCACAGATACGCAGTATTTT. The encoded protein is CASSVARLGGSTDTQYF.

The rearrangement uses TRBV15 and TRBJ1-3; D remains ambiguous. The V end was cut by 0 bases, the J end by 6 bases, with 6 bases between. The CDR3 has 13 residues. Looked up from germline, CDR1 is LNHNV and CDR2 is YYDKDF (reference sequence). In DNA, the CDR3 is TGTGCCACCAGCAGAGAATCCCCAAACACCATATATTTT. This encodes CATSRESPNTIYF.

This clonotype was seen a handful of times. V and J are TRBV27 and TRBJ2-7; 8 positions match TRBD1. V shed 6 bases, J shed 6 bases, and the junction held 4 bases outside the gene matches. The CDR3 covers 12 residues. Germline assignment: CDR1 MNHEY and CDR2 SMNVEV (reference sequence). Written as DNA, the CDR3 is TGTGCCAGCAGCACAGGGGGGTCCGAGCAGTACTTC. Translating gives CASSTGGSEQYF.

A remark on this clonotype: This may be a read error: a much more frequent sequence differs by one nucleotide. The rearrangement links TRBV20-1 to TRBJ2-1; D is possibly TRBD1 or TRBD2 (6 bases each). The CDR3 loop spans 14 amino acids. Trimming shortened V by 5 bases and J by 8 bases, and 19 bases separated the two germline ends. CDR1 and CDR2 from the germline V gene are DFQATT and SNEGSKA (reference sequence). CDR3 bases: TGCAGTGCTCGCGGGACACTATTTTTGGATGAGCAGTTCTTC. Protein: CSARGTLFLDEQFF.

This clonotype has at least ten counts. V gene TRBV10-2 combines with J gene TRBJ1-1, with D tentatively TRBD1 (5 bases). CDR3 length equals 14 residues. Trimming shortened V by 3 bases and J by 6 bases, and 14 bases separated the two germline ends. The germline V gene has CDR1 WSHSY and CDR2 SAAADI. This CDR3 reads CASSESRRGAEAFF. The CDR3 DNA follows: TGCGCCAGCAGTGAATCGAGACGGGGCGCTGAAGCTTTCTTT.

This clonotype was found many times. This rearrangement joins TRBV28 to TRBJ1-3; D is ambiguous. In germline, CDR1 is MDHEN, CDR2 SYDVKM. CDR3 length equals 18 residues. Trimming took 3 bases from V and 0 from J, leaving 18 bases between them. The DNA for the CDR3 is TGTGCCAGCAGTTTTTCCCCATCCGACACGGACTCTGGAAACACCATATATTTT. This encodes CASSFSPSDTDSGNTIYF.

Ten or more counts support this clonotype. The chain recombines TRBV7-6 with TRBJ1-4; D unclear. The length of the CDR3 is 14 residues. V lost 5 bases and J lost 4, with 11 bases in between. Germline V gene data show CDR1 as SGHVS and CDR2 as FNYEAQ. CDR3: CASSQGWGNEKLFF. The CDR3, as DNA: TGTGCCAGCAGCCAAGGGTGGGGTAATGAAAAACTGTTTTTT.

The chain couples TRBV5-1 to TRBJ1-1; tentative D call: TRBD1 (5 bases). Germline loops: CDR1 SGHRS, CDR2 YFSETQ. The CDR3 runs to 15 residues. V lost 3 bases, J lost 1 base, and 13 bases lay in between. The chain's CDR3 is CASSSGARANTEAFF. CDR3 sequence (DNA): TGCGCCAGCAGCTCGGGAGCCAGGGCGAACACTGAAGCTTTCTTT.

This clonotype was seen repeatedly, ten times or more. V gene TRBV6-1 combines with J gene TRBJ1-5, with D possibly matching TRBD1 (6 bases). Trimming cost V 5 bases and J 0 bases, with 17 bases left between them. The CDR3 has 17 amino acids. Germline V gene data show CDR1 as MNHNS and CDR2 as SASEGT. Here the CDR3 DNA reads TGTGCCAGCAGTACGACCGGACAGTTTTATAGCAATCAGCCCCAGCATTTT. Translation: CASSTTGQFYSNQPQHF.

This clonotype was counted many times. The chain combines TRBV29-1 with TRBJ1-4; D is unclear. The germline V gene has CDR1 SQVTM and CDR2 ANQGSEA. V was pared by 6 bases and J by 2 bases, with 4 bases between. The CDR3 is 11 residues long. CDR3 sequence reads: CSVSTNEKLFF. In DNA form, the CDR3 reads TGCAGCGTCAGCACTAATGAAAAACTGTTTTTT. The full variable domain, in which reference TRBV29-1 and TRBJ1-4 provide the parts outside the CDR3, is SAVISQKPSRDICQRGTSLTIQCQVDSQVTMMFWYRQQPGQSLTLIATANQGSEATYESGFVIDKFPISRPNLTFSTLTVSNMSPEDSSIYLCSVSTNEKLFFGSGTQLSVL.

The chain is built from TRBV7-2 and TRBJ2-1; 11 bases are a match to TRBD2. This CDR3 has 15 residues. CDR1 SGHTA and CDR2 FQGNSA come from the germline V gene. J was trimmed by 7 bases and V by 5 bases; bases with no gene match: 7. The CDR3 sequence: CASSLTSGSKNEQFF. Written as DNA, the CDR3 is TGTGCCAGCAGCCTCACTAGCGGGAGTAAAAATGAGCAGTTCTTC. Filled out from reference TRBV7-2 and TRBJ2-1, the complete variable domain reads GAGVSQSPSNKVTEKGKDVELRCDPISGHTALYWYRQSLGQGLEFLIYFQGNSAPDKSGLPSDRFSAERTGGSVSTLTIQRTQQEDSAVYLCASSLTSGSKNEQFFGPGTRLTVL.

This clonotype was recorded at least ten times. The chain links TRBV9 to TRBJ2-2; tentatively, D is TRBD2 (6 bases). The CDR3 is made up of 16 amino acids. V lost 3 bases and J lost 6, with 18 bases in between. In germline, CDR1 is SGDLS, CDR2 YYNGEE. The CDR3 coding sequence is TGTGCCAGCAGCGCAACGGTGGGACTTCTAGCCGGGGAGCTGTTTTTT. This translates into CASSATVGLLAGELFF.

In its sample, this clonotype was seen many times. The chain combines TRBV6-1 with TRBJ2-1, with D perhaps matching TRBD2 (7 bases). Germline CDR1 reads MNHNS; CDR2 reads SASEGT. The CDR3 runs 18 residues. The V and J ends lost 6 bases and 6 bases respectively, with 27 bases between them. The CDR3, as DNA: TGTGCCAGCAGATCGTCCCAGAGTCTTGGGGGGGCCTTCAATGAGCAGTTCTTC. Translating it yields CASRSSQSLGGAFNEQFF.

This clonotype has ten or more counts. The chain couples TRBV5-4 to TRBJ2-7; D is perhaps TRBD1 (6 bases). With 2 bases removed from V and 1 base from J, the gap between germline ends came to 10 bases. CDR1 is SGHNT, CDR2 YYREEE, per germline (reference sequence). CDR3 size: 14 residues. CDR3: CASSFGDNSYEQYF. The DNA of the CDR3 is TGTGCCAGCAGCTTTGGGGACAATTCCTACGAGCAGTACTTC.

This clonotype was recorded at least ten times. The V and J genes are TRBV5-6 and TRBJ2-2; the D is unclear. Trimming took 0 bases from V and 4 from J, leaving 7 bases between them. This CDR3 is built from 14 residues. CDR1 and CDR2 from the germline V gene are SGHDT and YYEEEE. The CDR3 reads CASSLVQTTGELFF. The CDR3 nucleotides are TGTGCCAGCAGCTTGGTCCAGACCACCGGGGAGCTGTTTTTT. Complete variable domain (other parts from reference TRBV5-6 and TRBJ2-2): DAGVTQSPTHLIKTRGQQVTLRCSPKSGHDTVSWYQQALGQGPQFIFQYYEEEERQRGNFPDRFSGHQFPNYSSELNVNALLLGDSALYLCASSLVQTTGELFFGEGSRLTVL.

At least ten counts were recorded for this clonotype. CDR3 sequence: CASSGPGVLVPSTDTQYF. The CDR3 region has the DNA TGTGCCAGCAGCGGACCGGGTGTGTTAGTCCCTAGCACAGATACGCAGTATTTT. The V gene is TRBV25-1, the J gene TRBJ2-3, with D hard to call. CDR3 length equals 18 residues. CDR1 is MGHDK and CDR2 is SYGVNS in the germline V gene. The V gene lost 6 bases and the J gene lost 0 bases, with 22 bases spanning the gap.